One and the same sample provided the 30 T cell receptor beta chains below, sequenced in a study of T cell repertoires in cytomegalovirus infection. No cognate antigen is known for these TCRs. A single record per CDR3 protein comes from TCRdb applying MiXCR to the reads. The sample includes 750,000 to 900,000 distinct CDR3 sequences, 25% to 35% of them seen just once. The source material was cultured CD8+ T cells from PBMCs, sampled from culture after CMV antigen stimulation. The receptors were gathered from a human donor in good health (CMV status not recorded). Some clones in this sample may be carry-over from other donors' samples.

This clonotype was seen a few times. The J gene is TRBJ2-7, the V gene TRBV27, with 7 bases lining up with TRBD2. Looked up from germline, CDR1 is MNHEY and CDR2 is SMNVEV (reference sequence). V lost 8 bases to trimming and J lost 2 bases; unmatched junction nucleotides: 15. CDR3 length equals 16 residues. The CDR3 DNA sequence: TGTGCCAGCGCCTCATCGGCGGGGGAATTACCCTACGAGCAGTACTTC. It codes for CASASSAGELPYEQYF.

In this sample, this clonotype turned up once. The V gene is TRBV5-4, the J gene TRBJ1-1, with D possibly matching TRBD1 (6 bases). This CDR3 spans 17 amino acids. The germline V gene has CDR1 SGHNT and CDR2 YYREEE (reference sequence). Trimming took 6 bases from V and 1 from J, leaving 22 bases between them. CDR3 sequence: CASIPMGAGLGNTEAFF. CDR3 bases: TGTGCCAGCATCCCAATGGGGGCCGGATTAGGGAACACTGAAGCTTTCTTT.

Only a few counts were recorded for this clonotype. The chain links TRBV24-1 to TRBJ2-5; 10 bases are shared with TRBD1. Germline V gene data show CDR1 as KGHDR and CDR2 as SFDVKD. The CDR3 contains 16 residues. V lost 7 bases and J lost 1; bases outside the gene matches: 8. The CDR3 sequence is CATRITGQGCQETQYF. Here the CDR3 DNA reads TGTGCCACCAGAATTACGGGACAGGGGTGCCAAGAGACCCAGTACTTC.

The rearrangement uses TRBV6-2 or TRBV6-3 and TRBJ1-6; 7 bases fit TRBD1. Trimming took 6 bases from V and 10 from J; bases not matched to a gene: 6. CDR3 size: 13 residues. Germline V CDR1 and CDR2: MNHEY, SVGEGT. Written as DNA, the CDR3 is TGTGCCAGCAGGCGGACAGGCTTATCACCCCTCCACTTT. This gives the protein CASRRTGLSPLHF.

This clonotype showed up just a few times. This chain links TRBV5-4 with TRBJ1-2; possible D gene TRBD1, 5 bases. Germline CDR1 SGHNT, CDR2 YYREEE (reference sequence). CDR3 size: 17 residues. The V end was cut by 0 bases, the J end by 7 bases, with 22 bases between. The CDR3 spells CASSLEGMGGGPRGYTF. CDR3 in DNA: TGTGCCAGCAGCTTGGAAGGGATGGGGGGGGGTCCTCGTGGCTACACCTTC.

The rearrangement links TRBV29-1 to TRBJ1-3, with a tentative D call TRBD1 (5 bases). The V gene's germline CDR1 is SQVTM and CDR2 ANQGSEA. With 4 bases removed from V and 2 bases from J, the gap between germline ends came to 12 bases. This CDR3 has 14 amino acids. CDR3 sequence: CSVAVIGAGNTIYF. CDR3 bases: TGCAGCGTTGCAGTAATAGGGGCTGGAAACACCATATATTTT. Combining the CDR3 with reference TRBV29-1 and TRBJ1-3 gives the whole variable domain SAVISQKPSRDICQRGTSLTIQCQVDSQVTMMFWYRQQPGQSLTLIATANQGSEATYESGFVIDKFPISRPNLTFSTLTVSNMSPEDSSIYLCSVAVIGAGNTIYFGEGSWLTVV.

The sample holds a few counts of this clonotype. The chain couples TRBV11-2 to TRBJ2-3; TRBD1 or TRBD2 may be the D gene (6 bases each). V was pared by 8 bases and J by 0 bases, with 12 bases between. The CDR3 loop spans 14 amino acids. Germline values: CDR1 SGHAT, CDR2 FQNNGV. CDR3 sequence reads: CASRGGWSTDTQYF. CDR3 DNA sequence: TGTGCCAGCCGAGGGGGGTGGAGCACAGATACGCAGTATTTT.

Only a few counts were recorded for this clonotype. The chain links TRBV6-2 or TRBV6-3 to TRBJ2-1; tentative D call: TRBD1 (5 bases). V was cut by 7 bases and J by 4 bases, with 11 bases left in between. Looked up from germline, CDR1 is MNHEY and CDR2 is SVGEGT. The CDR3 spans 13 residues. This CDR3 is CASNGALYNEQFF. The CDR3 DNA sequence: TGTGCCAGCAATGGGGCCCTTTACAATGAGCAGTTCTTC.

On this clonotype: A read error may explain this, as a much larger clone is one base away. The CDR3 sequence: CASSQLEALVDDGDTEAFF. CDR3 in DNA: TGTGCCAGCAGCCAACTGGAAGCTTTAGTGGATGACGGAGACACTGAAGCTTTCTTT. The chain couples TRBV4-2 to TRBJ1-1; unclear D gene. With 2 bases removed from V and 3 bases from J, the gap between germline ends came to 25 bases. The V gene's germline CDR1 is LGHNA and CDR2 YNFKEQ. The CDR3 runs to 19 residues.

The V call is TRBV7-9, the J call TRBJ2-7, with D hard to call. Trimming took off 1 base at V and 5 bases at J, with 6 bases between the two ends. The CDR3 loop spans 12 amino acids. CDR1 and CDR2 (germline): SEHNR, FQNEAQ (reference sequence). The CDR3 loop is CASSLVHHEQYV. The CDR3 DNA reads TGTGCCAGCAGCTTAGTTCACCACGAGCAGTACGTC.

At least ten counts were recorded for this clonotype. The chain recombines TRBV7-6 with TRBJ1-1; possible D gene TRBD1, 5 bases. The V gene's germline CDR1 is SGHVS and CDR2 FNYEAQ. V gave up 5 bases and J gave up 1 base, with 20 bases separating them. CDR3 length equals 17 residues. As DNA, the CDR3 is TGTGCCAGCAGCCCTCACTTAGCCGGGACGCAGAACACTGAAGCTTTCTTT. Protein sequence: CASSPHLAGTQNTEAFF.

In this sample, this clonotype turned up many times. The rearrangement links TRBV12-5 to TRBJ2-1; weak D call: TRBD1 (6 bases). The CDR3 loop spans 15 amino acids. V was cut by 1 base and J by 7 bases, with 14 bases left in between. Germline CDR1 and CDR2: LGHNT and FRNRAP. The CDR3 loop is CASGLDRVKENEQFF. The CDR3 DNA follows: TGTGCTAGTGGTTTGGACAGGGTTAAGGAAAATGAGCAGTTCTTC.

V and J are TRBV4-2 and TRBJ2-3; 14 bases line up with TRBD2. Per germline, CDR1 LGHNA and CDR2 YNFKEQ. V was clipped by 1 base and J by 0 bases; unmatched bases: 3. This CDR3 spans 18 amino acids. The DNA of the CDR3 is TGTGCCAGCAGCCAAGGACTAGCGGGGGGGCCTAGCACAGATACGCAGTATTTT. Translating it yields CASSQGLAGGPSTDTQYF.

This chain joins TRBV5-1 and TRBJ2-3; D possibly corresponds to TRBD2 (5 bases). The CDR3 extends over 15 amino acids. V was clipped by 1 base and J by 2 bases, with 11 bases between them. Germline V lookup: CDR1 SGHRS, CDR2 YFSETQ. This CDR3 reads CASSLFQRTTDTQYF. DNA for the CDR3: TGCGCCAGCAGCTTGTTCCAGCGGACCACAGATACGCAGTATTTT.

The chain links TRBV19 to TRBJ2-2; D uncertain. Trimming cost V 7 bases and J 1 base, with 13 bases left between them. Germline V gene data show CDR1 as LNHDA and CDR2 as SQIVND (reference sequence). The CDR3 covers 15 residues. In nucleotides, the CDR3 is TGTGCCAGTACTTACGGGCCGATGAACACCGGGGAGCTGTTTTTT. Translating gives CASTYGPMNTGELFF.

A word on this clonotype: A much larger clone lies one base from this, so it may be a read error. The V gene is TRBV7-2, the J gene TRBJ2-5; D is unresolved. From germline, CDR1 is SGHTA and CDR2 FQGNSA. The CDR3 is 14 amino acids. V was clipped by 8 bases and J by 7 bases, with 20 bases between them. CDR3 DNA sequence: TGTGCCAGCGTGACTCCGCCGGCCCTGGGGACCCAGTACTTC. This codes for CASVTPPALGTQYF.

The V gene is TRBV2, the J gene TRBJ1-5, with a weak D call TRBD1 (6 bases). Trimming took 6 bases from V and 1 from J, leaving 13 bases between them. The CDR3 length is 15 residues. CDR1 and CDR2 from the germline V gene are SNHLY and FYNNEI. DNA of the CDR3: TGTGCCAGCAGGGGCTCGGGGGCGAGCAATCAGCCCCAGCATTTT. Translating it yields CASRGSGASNQPQHF.

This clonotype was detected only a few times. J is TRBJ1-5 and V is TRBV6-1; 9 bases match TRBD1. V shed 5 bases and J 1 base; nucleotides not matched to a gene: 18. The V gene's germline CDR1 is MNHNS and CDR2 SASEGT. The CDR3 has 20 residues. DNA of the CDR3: TGTGCCAGCAGTTATCTTTCATGGACAGGGGCCGAACCAAGCAATCAGCCCCAGCATTTT. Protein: CASSYLSWTGAEPSNQPQHF.

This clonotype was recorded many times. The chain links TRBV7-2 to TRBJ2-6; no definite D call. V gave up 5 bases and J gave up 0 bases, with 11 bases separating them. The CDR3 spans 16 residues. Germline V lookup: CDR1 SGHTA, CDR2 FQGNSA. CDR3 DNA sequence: TGTGCCAGCAGCCGTTCACCTTTCTCTGGGGCCAACGTCCTGACTTTC. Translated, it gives CASSRSPFSGANVLTF.

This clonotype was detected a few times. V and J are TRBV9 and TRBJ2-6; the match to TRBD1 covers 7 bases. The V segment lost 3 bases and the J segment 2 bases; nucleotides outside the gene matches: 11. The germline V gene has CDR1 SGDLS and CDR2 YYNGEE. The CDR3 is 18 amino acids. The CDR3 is CASSAVSGQNPGANVLTF. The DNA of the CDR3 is TGTGCCAGCAGCGCCGTGTCGGGACAGAACCCTGGGGCCAACGTCCTGACTTTC.

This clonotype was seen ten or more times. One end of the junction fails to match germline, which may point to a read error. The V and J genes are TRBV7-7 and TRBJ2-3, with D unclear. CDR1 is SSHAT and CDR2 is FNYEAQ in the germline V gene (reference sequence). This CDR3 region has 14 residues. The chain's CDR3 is CASSPTTSTDTQYF. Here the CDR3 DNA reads TGTGCTAGCAGCCCTACCACTTCCACAGATACGCAGTATTTT.

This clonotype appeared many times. CDR3 region: CASSLGISTKTFF. CDR3 DNA sequence: TGTGCCAGCAGCTTGGGCATATCAACTAAGACTTTCTTT. The chain uses TRBV7-8 and TRBJ1-1; no clear D gene. The CDR3 loop spans 13 amino acids. Germline values: CDR1 SGHVS, CDR2 FQNEAQ. V lost 3 bases and J 12 bases, leaving 17 bases between the germline ends.

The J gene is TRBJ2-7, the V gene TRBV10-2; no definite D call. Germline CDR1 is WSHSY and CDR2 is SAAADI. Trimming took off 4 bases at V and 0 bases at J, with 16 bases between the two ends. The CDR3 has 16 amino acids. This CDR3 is CASSAVLEQSSYEQYF. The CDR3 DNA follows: TGCGCCAGCAGTGCGGTGTTGGAACAGTCCTCCTACGAGCAGTACTTC.

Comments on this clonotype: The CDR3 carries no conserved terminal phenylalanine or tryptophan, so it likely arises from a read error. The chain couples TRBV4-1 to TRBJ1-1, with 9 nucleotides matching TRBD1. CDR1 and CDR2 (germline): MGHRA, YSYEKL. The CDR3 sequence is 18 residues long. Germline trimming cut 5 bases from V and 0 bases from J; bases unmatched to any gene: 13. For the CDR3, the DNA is TGCGCCAGCAGCTCCTACCCGACAGGGGGAGAAATGAACACTGAAGCTTTCTTG. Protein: CASSSYPTGGEMNTEAFL.

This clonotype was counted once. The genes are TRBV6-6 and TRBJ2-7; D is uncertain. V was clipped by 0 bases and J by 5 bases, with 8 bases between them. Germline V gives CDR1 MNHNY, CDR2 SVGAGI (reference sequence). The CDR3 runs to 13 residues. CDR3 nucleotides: TGTGCCAGCAGTTACTCGCCAAGGGACGAGCAGTACGTC. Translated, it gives CASSYSPRDEQYV.

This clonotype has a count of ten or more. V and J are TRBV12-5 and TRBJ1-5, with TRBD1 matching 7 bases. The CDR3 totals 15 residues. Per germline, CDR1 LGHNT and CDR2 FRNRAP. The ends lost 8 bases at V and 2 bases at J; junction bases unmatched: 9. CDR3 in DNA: TGTGCTAGTAGGGGGCTAGAGGGCGGCAATCAGCCCCAGCATTTT. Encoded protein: CASRGLEGGNQPQHF.

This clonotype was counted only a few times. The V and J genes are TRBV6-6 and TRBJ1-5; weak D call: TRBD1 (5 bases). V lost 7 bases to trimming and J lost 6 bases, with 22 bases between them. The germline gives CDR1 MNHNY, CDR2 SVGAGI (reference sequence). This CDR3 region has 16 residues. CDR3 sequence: CASTPGAPGGVQPQHF. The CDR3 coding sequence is TGTGCCAGCACTCCCGGGGCTCCGGGGGGGGTTCAGCCCCAGCATTTT.

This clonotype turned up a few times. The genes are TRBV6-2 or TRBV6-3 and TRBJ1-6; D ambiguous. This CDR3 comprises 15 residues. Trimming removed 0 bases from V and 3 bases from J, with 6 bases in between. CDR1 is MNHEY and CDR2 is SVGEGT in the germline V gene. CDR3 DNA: TGTGCCAGCAGTTACTCCGAGAACTATAATTCACCCCTCCACTTT. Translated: CASSYSENYNSPLHF.

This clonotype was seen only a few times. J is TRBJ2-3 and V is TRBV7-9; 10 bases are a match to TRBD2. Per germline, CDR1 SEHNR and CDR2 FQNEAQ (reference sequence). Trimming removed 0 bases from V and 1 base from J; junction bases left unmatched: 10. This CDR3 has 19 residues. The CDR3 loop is CASSLAWLAGVDGTDTQYF. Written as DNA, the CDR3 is TGTGCCAGCAGCTTAGCGTGGCTAGCGGGGGTCGACGGCACAGATACGCAGTATTTT.

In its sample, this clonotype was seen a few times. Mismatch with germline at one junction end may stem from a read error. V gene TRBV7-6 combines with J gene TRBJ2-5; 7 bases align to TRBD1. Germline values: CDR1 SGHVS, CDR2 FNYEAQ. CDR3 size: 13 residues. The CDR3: CASSRDSGETQYF. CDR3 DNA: TGTGCTAGCAGCCGGGACAGCGGAGAGACCCAGTACTTC.